The 11 T cell receptor beta chains below come from one sample, sequenced in a study of blood T cell repertoires in COVID-19. Assay: immunoSEQ multiplex PCR; the TCRdb copy retains only in-frame clones and omits some. This table has over 35,000 clones, roughly 88% appearing once. The sequenced sample was peripheral blood. The receptors shown here come from a woman older than 75 with COVID-19, enrolled during active disease.

This clone was seen a few times. J is TRBJ2-7 and V is TRBV6-5; the D gene is possibly TRBD1 (5 bases). Trimming took off 7 bases at V and 3 bases at J, with 10 bases between the two ends. Per germline, CDR1 MNHEY and CDR2 SVGAGI. The CDR3 runs 12 residues. DNA of the CDR3: TGTGCCAGCACAGGGCCCTACTACGAGCAGTACTTC. Translated, it gives CASTGPYYEQYF.

The chain couples TRBV3-1 (or the pseudogene TRBV3-2) to TRBJ2-7, with TRBD1 identical over 9 bases. CDR1 LGHDT and CDR2 YNNKEL come from the germline V gene (reference sequence). The ends lost 4 bases at V and 1 base at J; junction bases unmatched: 5. The CDR3 is made up of 15 amino acids. In DNA form, the CDR3 reads TGTGCCAGCAGCCGACAGGGGGGGGGTTCCTACGAGCAGTACTTC. Its protein is CASSRQGGGSYEQYF.

In its sample, this clone was seen a few times. The rearrangement joins TRBV18 to TRBJ1-5; D perhaps matches TRBD1 (5 bases). Looked up from germline, CDR1 is KGHSH and CDR2 is LQKENI. This CDR3 spans 15 amino acids. Trimming pared 3 bases from V and 7 bases from J, leaving 16 bases between. The CDR3 spells CASSPTFGGEQPQHF. In DNA form, the CDR3 reads TGTGCCAGCTCACCCACCTTCGGGGGGGAACAGCCCCAGCATTTT.

The CDR3: CASTKETGGNEKLFF. The DNA of the CDR3 is TGTGCCAGCACCAAAGAGACAGGGGGTAATGAAAAACTGTTTTTT. The chain links TRBV9 to TRBJ1-4, with 9 bases matching TRBD1. CDR3 size: 15 residues. Unmatched junction bases numbered 7, after V lost 6 bases and J lost 4 bases. Germline CDR1 SGDLS, CDR2 YYNGEE.

This chain connects TRBV4-2 to TRBJ2-1; 8 bases align to TRBD1. CDR3 size: 14 residues. Losses at the gene ends were 2 bases for V and 7 bases for J; bases not matched to a gene: 4. Germline lookup yields CDR1 LGHNA and CDR2 YNFKEQ. The CDR3 nucleotides are TGTGCCAGCAGCCAAAGACAGGGGTGGAATGAGCAGTTCTTC. Its translation is CASSQRQGWNEQFF.

The V call is TRBV2, the J call TRBJ2-1, with TRBD2 identical over 7 bases. The CDR3 has 15 amino acids. V shed 2 bases, J shed 5 bases, and the junction held 6 bases outside the gene matches. Germline CDR1 is SNHLY and CDR2 is FYNNEI. DNA of the CDR3: TGTGCCAGCAGTGAACGGCGGGAGACCCACAATGAGCAGTTCTTC. Translation: CASSERRETHNEQFF.

As DNA, the CDR3 is TGCGCCAGCAGCCAAGTGGACATGGGGTTTGATAATTCACCCCTCCACTTT. Translating gives CASSQVDMGFDNSPLHF. The chain uses TRBV4-1 and TRBJ1-6, with D perhaps TRBD1 (5 bases). The CDR3 has 17 residues. V lost 1 base to trimming and J lost 5 bases, with 15 bases between them. The germline CDR1 and CDR2 sequences are MGHRA and YSYEKL.

The chain is built from TRBV5-1 and TRBJ2-7; maybe TRBD1 (6 bases). The CDR3 has 15 residues. The germline CDR1 and CDR2 sequences are SGHRS and YFSETQ. Trimming cost V 0 bases and J 3 bases, with 13 bases left between them. The CDR3 sequence is CASSLDRASFYEQYF. In DNA form, the CDR3 reads TGCGCCAGCAGCTTGGACAGGGCGTCCTTCTACGAGCAGTACTTC.

The rearrangement links TRBV7-9 to TRBJ2-3, with TRBD1 as a possible D gene (5 bases). CDR1 and CDR2 (germline): SEHNR, FQNEAQ (reference sequence). Trimming took 4 bases from V and 3 from J, leaving 17 bases between them. This CDR3 is 16 amino acids long. The CDR3 region has the DNA TGTGCCAGCAGCTCGACAGCCACGAGACTGACAGATACGCAGTATTTT. The encoded protein is CASSSTATRLTDTQYF.

The chain has TRBV6-5 and TRBJ1-2; D gene unclear. Germline values: CDR1 MNHEY, CDR2 SVGAGI. Trimming shortened V by 8 bases and J by 1 base, and 11 bases separated the two germline ends. This CDR3 is 13 amino acids long. In DNA, the CDR3 is TGTGCCAGCCGATCTTCCGGTAACTATGGCTACACCTTC. It encodes CASRSSGNYGYTF.

The genes are TRBV18 and TRBJ1-6, with a possible D match to TRBD1 (5 bases). The CDR3 is 14 amino acids. The germline CDR1 and CDR2 sequences are KGHSH and LQKENI. The V end was cut by 2 bases, the J end by 10 bases, with 12 bases between. For the CDR3, the DNA is TGTGCCAGCTCACCATCCCAGGGTGGGTCACCCCTCCACTTT. It is translated as CASSPSQGGSPLHF.